These 29 T cell receptor beta chains were sequenced from one sample in a study of T cells in Graves' hyperthyroidism and ophthalmopathy. Template material for amplifying TCR beta CDR3 regions consisted of RNA transcripts. Carried out on the TCR CDR3, a first-round RT-PCR used the HTBI primer set. A single record per CDR3 protein comes from TCRdb applying MiXCR to the multiplex PCR reads. The sample contains nearly 750,000 distinct CDR3 sequences, roughly 32% of which appear only once. The sequenced material came from blood. The receptors stem from a woman aged 40 to 49 with Graves' hyperthyroidism.

The chain recombines TRBV20-1 with TRBJ2-2; 8 positions match TRBD2. The CDR3 is 15 amino acids. From germline, CDR1 is DFQATT and CDR2 SNEGSKA (reference sequence). The V gene end was trimmed by 5 bases and the J gene end by 6 bases; junction bases not matched to a gene: 11. The CDR3 coding sequence is TGCAGTGCTTTCAGCGGGGGAGGAATCGCCGGGGAGCTGTTTTTT. It is translated as CSAFSGGGIAGELFF.

The chain uses TRBV11-2 and TRBJ1-1; D is unclear. The CDR3 consists of 13 residues. V was pared by 0 bases and J by 7 bases, with 9 bases between. Germline loops: CDR1 SGHAT, CDR2 FQNNGV. The CDR3 nucleotides read TGTGCCAGCAGCTTAGATGGAGGGATTGAAGCTTTCTTT. It specifies CASSLDGGIEAFF.

A remark on this clonotype: The junction departs from the called germline gene at one end, perhaps through a read error. As DNA, the CDR3 is TGTGCCGGCAGCCGGCAGGAGACCCAGTACTTC. Translation: CAGSRQETQYF. The J gene is TRBJ2-5, the V gene TRBV3-1, with D unresolved. The CDR3 is 11 residues long. CDR1 LGHDT and CDR2 YNNKEL come from the germline V gene (reference sequence).

This clonotype was recorded a few times. The chain carries TRBV15 and TRBJ2-3; tentatively, D is TRBD2 (5 bases). CDR1 LNHNV and CDR2 YYDKDF come from the germline V gene (reference sequence). The CDR3 contains 12 residues. Trimming removed 3 bases at V and 5 bases at J, with 6 bases between. The CDR3 is CATSSREDTQYF. CDR3 coding DNA: TGTGCCACCAGCAGCCGGGAAGATACGCAGTATTTT. The full variable domain, with the rest looked up from reference TRBV15 and TRBJ2-3, is DAMVIQNPRYQVTQFGKPVTLSCSQTLNHNVMYWYQQKSSQAPKLLFHYYDKDFNNEADTPDNFQSRRPNTSFCFLDIRSPGLGDTAMYLCATSSREDTQYFGPGTRLTVL.

This clonotype was recorded a few times. The V call is TRBV4-1, the J call TRBJ2-7, with 10 nucleotides matching TRBD2. The CDR3 has 16 residues. V lost 4 bases, J lost 2 bases, and 8 bases stayed unmatched. CDR1 MGHRA and CDR2 YSYEKL come from the germline V gene. CDR3 in DNA: TGCGCCAGCAGCCGGAAGCGGGAGGGCCTTACCTACGAGCAGTACTTC. It specifies CASSRKREGLTYEQYF.

About this clonotype itself: A read error is possible here, since a much larger clone lies one base away. The conserved closing phenylalanine or tryptophan is absent in this CDR3, likely reflecting a read error. This chain joins TRBV7-9 and TRBJ1-5, with 7 bases lining up with TRBD1. The CDR3 runs 17 residues. CDR1 SEHNR and CDR2 FQNEAQ come from the germline V gene (reference sequence). V was pared by 4 bases and J by 4 bases, with 13 bases of the junction left unmatched. The CDR3 nucleotides read TGTGCCAGCAGCTCACGCAAACAAATACAGGGGAATCAGCCCCAGCATCTT. Translating it yields CASSSRKQIQGNQPQHL.

The rearrangement uses TRBV29-1 and TRBJ1-5; D is ambiguous. Looked up from germline, CDR1 is SQVTM and CDR2 is ANQGSEA. This CDR3 contains 12 residues. The V gene lost 6 bases and the J gene lost 0 bases, with 6 bases spanning the gap. DNA of the CDR3: TGCAGCGTAGACCCTAGCAATCAGCCCCAGCATTTT. Protein: CSVDPSNQPQHF.

This clonotype was counted ten times or more. The chain joins TRBV10-3 to TRBJ1-6; 8 bases agree with TRBD1. CDR1 and CDR2 (germline): ENHRY, SYGVKD. Trimming at V came to 6 bases and at J to 8 bases, leaving 6 bases not matched to a gene. CDR3 size: 14 residues. CDR3 in DNA: TGTGCCATCAGCCCGGGACAGGCTTATTCACCCCTCCACTTT. Translated, it gives CAISPGQAYSPLHF.

The sample holds many counts of this clonotype. This chain connects TRBV15 to TRBJ1-1, with 7 positions matching TRBD1. The J segment lost 3 bases and the V segment lost 6 bases, leaving 7 bases of the junction unmatched. The germline V gene encodes CDR1 LNHNV and CDR2 YYDKDF (reference sequence). The CDR3 has 14 residues. DNA of the CDR3: TGTGCCACCAGTGAGACAGGGTTCGACACTGAAGCTTTCTTT. Protein product: CATSETGFDTEAFF.

In its sample, this clonotype was seen a few times. The V call is TRBV19, the J call TRBJ1-5; unclear D gene. V was shortened by 10 bases and J by 5 bases, with 18 bases between the two germline ends. In germline, CDR1 is LNHDA, CDR2 SQIVND (reference sequence). CDR3 size: 14 residues. As DNA, the CDR3 is TGTGCCACAAGTACTTCACTGTACGATCAGCCCCAGCATTTT. It specifies CATSTSLYDQPQHF.

J is TRBJ1-4 and V is TRBV7-9, with D perhaps TRBD1 (5 bases). The V end was cut by 5 bases, the J end by 8 bases, with 18 bases between. Germline-derived CDR1 and CDR2 are SEHNR and FQNEAQ (reference sequence). The CDR3 consists of 15 residues. The CDR3 protein is CASSDPTAAREKLFF. The CDR3 DNA reads as TGTGCCAGCAGCGACCCGACAGCGGCGCGAGAAAAACTGTTTTTT.

The rearrangement joins TRBV10-3 to TRBJ1-4, with no clear D. V was clipped by 10 bases and J by 2 bases, with 14 bases between them. This CDR3 spans 14 amino acids. CDR1 ENHRY and CDR2 SYGVKD come from the germline V gene. The DNA for the CDR3 is TGTGCCAGCCGTAAGGCTCTGACTAATGAAAAACTGTTTTTT. Translation gives CASRKALTNEKLFF.

This clonotype was seen a handful of times. J is TRBJ1-5 and V is TRBV6-1; 12 bases are a match to TRBD1. V lost 4 bases to trimming and J lost 5 bases; unmatched junction nucleotides: 6. CDR3 length: 16 amino acids. Germline-derived CDR1 and CDR2 are MNHNS and SASEGT. In nucleotides, the CDR3 is TGTGCCAGCAGTGGAATCCGGGACAGGGGGCATCAGCCCCAGCATTTT. It is translated as CASSGIRDRGHQPQHF.

This clonotype showed up many times. The chain couples TRBV4-3 to TRBJ1-1; D remains unclear. The CDR3 runs to 14 residues. Germline CDR1 reads LGHNA; CDR2 reads YSLEER. V lost 1 base to trimming and J lost 5 bases, with 11 bases between them. CDR3 coding DNA: TGCGCCAGCAGCCAAGTGGAGGGTTCTACTGAAGCTTTCTTT. This codes for CASSQVEGSTEAFF.

This clonotype turned up a few times. The V and J genes are TRBV7-8 and TRBJ1-5; tentative D call: TRBD1 (6 bases). The CDR3 has 18 residues. Trimming cost V 2 bases and J 4 bases, with 21 bases left between them. The germline CDR1 and CDR2 sequences are SGHVS and FQNEAQ. In nucleotides, the CDR3 is TGTGCCAGCAGCTTATCATCAACGCGGGGGGGCTTTAATCAGCCCCAGCATTTT. This translates into CASSLSSTRGGFNQPQHF.

The rearrangement joins TRBV19 to TRBJ1-2, with a possible D match to TRBD1 (5 bases). Germline V gene lookup returns CDR1 LNHDA and CDR2 SQIVND (reference sequence). The CDR3 extends over 15 amino acids. V gave up 3 bases and J gave up 5 bases, with 16 bases separating them. This chain's CDR3 is CASSIRALRRYGYTF. The CDR3 nucleotides are TGTGCCAGTAGTATCAGGGCACTCCGACGATATGGCTACACCTTC.

This clonotype was detected only once. The junction does not match germline at one end; this may be a read error. The genes are TRBV24-1 and TRBJ2-7; unclear D gene. Germline V gives CDR1 KGHDR, CDR2 SFDVKD. CDR3 length: 14 amino acids. This CDR3 reads CASSLFGMSYEQYF. The CDR3 coding sequence is TGTGCCAGCAGTTTATTTGGTATGTCCTACGAGCAGTACTTC.

This clonotype showed up just a few times. The chain combines TRBV19 with TRBJ2-7; D perhaps matches TRBD1 (5 bases). The V and J ends lost 1 base and 2 bases respectively, with 12 bases between them. CDR1 is LNHDA, CDR2 SQIVND, per germline (reference sequence). This CDR3 contains 15 residues. The CDR3 nucleotides are TGTGCCAGTAGTATAGGAGACAGCCCCCCCTACGAGCAGTACTTC. It is translated as CASSIGDSPPYEQYF.

The rearrangement uses TRBV11-2 and TRBJ1-4, with 9 bases identical to TRBD1. Losses at the gene ends were 6 bases for V and 3 bases for J; bases not matched to a gene: 11. This CDR3 has 17 residues. The germline CDR1 and CDR2 sequences are SGHAT and FQNNGV. The CDR3 region has the DNA TGTGCCAGCAGACCTCGCGGGGGACAGGGCTCTAATGAAAAACTGTTTTTT. Translating it yields CASRPRGGQGSNEKLFF.

This clonotype was picked up a small number of times. The J gene is TRBJ2-7, the V gene TRBV20-1, with unresolved D. Trimming pared 4 bases from V and 6 bases from J, leaving 10 bases between. The CDR3 loop spans 11 amino acids. Germline V gene sequence: CDR1 DFQATT, CDR2 SNEGSKA (reference sequence). This CDR3 is CSAIWVVEQYF. The CDR3 nucleotides read TGCAGTGCTATCTGGGTGGTCGAGCAGTACTTC.

This clonotype was detected many times. The rearrangement links TRBV7-9 to TRBJ1-1, with D hard to call. CDR3 length equals 12 residues. With 5 bases removed from V and 5 bases from J, the gap between germline ends came to 9 bases. Germline CDR1 is SEHNR and CDR2 is FQNEAQ (reference sequence). DNA for the CDR3: TGTGCCAGCAGCGCCGACGGGACTGAAGCTTTCTTT. It specifies CASSADGTEAFF.

V is TRBV18 and J is TRBJ1-2, with D tentatively TRBD1 (5 bases). The CDR3 has 17 residues. Trimming removed 5 bases at V and 5 bases at J, with 24 bases between. The germline V gene encodes CDR1 KGHSH and CDR2 LQKENI. CDR3 residues: CASSEAAGTEVTYGYTF. The CDR3 DNA follows: TGTGCCAGCTCAGAAGCAGCCGGGACGGAGGTGACTTATGGCTACACCTTC.

This clonotype was seen a few times. The CDR3 region has the DNA TGTGCCAGCAGTTATGGCAGTGGTAAAACTAATGAAAAACTGTTTTTT. This codes for CASSYGSGKTNEKLFF. The genes are TRBV6-6 and TRBJ1-4; D call uncertain. CDR3 length equals 16 residues. Germline V gene data show CDR1 as MNHNY and CDR2 as SVGAGI (reference sequence). Trimming took off 3 bases at V and 1 base at J, with 12 bases between the two ends.

This clonotype was seen at least ten times. Its ends do not fully match the called genes, so a read error is possible. This chain uses TRBV7-9 with TRBJ1-6; a weak D match, TRBD1 (5 bases). Germline V gene sequence: CDR1 SEHNR, CDR2 FQNEAQ (reference sequence). The CDR3 is 16 residues long. The CDR3 sequence: CASSQDPQGRNSPLHF. For the CDR3, the DNA is TGCGCCAGCAGCCAAGATCCCCAGGGTAGGAATTCACCCCTCCACTTT.

This chain uses TRBV19 with TRBJ1-4; D gene unclear. V was shortened by 2 bases and J by 1 base, with 17 bases between the two germline ends. The CDR3 contains 18 residues. Germline assignment: CDR1 LNHDA and CDR2 SQIVND (reference sequence). CDR3 nucleotides: TGTGCCAGTAGTATAACCGCGGCTAAAGGAGGAACTAATGAAAAACTGTTTTTT. Translated: CASSITAAKGGTNEKLFF.

This chain joins TRBV25-1 and TRBJ1-1, with 8 bases lining up with TRBD1. The germline gives CDR1 MGHDK, CDR2 SYGVNS. There are 14 residues in the CDR3. V gave up 9 bases and J gave up 5 bases; unmatched junction bases: 11. CDR3 sequence reads: CARNEDTGGTEAFF. The DNA for the CDR3 is TGTGCCAGGAATGAAGATACAGGGGGAACTGAAGCTTTCTTT. Combining the CDR3 with reference TRBV25-1 and TRBJ1-1 gives the whole variable domain EADIYQTPRYLVIGTGKKITLECSQTMGHDKMYWYQQDPGMELHLIHYSYGVNSTEKGDLSSESTVSRIRTEHFPLTLESARPSHTSQYLCARNEDTGGTEAFFGQGTRLTVV.

This clonotype appeared many times. The chain's CDR3 is CASSPTGNSSGANVLTF. DNA of the CDR3: TGTGCCAGCAGCCCGACAGGGAATAGTTCTGGGGCCAACGTCCTGACTTTC. The chain joins TRBV7-6 to TRBJ2-6, with TRBD1 matching 7 bases. This CDR3 has 17 residues. Germline lookup yields CDR1 SGHVS and CDR2 FNYEAQ. J was trimmed by 1 base and V by 5 bases; bases with no gene match: 8.

The chain links TRBV4-1 to TRBJ1-6, with a weak D call TRBD1 (6 bases). This CDR3 region has 16 residues. In germline, CDR1 is MGHRA, CDR2 YSYEKL. V was clipped by 2 bases and J by 4 bases, with 12 bases between them. The CDR3 nucleotides are TGCGCCAGCAGCCAATGGACGGGGGCGTATAATTCACCCCTCCACTTT. Translated, it gives CASSQWTGAYNSPLHF.

This chain links TRBV20-1 with TRBJ2-7; no reliable D call. CDR1 is DFQATT and CDR2 is SNEGSKA in the germline V gene (reference sequence). V dropped 8 bases and J dropped 4 bases, with 12 bases sitting between them. This CDR3 has 11 residues. The CDR3 nucleotides read TGCAGTTACCGAGACGCATACGAGCAGTACTTC. Amino acid sequence: CSYRDAYEQYF.